This T cell receptor beta chain is drawn from a study of cytomegalovirus exposure and HLA in healthy donors. Study outcomes and limitations: Certain sequence variants were highly shared and formed a cluster, and this cluster was likely a sequencing artifact. Some V segments (TRBV6-2 and TRBV6-3 among them) were excluded as indistinguishable. Association of a missense DCLRE1C variant with TCR beta V- and J-gene trimming was reported in a later analysis. A later analysis reported that several of the most significant clusters appeared to be linked to common viral pathogens, among them Epstein-Barr virus.

Remarks on this clone: Its antigen is still unknown.

Primers for the PCR totalled 60 Vbeta and 13 Jbeta. Method: immunoSEQ multiplex PCR; TCRdb's copy keeps in-frame clones and lacks some. This sample's table has 50,000 to 75,000 clones. Losses at the gene ends were 1 base for V and 1 base for J; bases not matched to a gene: 4. This CDR3 contains 15 residues. The germline gives CDR1 LNHDA, CDR2 SQIVND (reference sequence). The sequence was obtained from a woman aged 18-29 years in good health and CMV-seronegative. The chain links TRBV19 to TRBJ2-7; 7 bases agree with TRBD1. The specimen sequenced was PBMCs. CDR3: CASSIARTGSYEQYF. CDR3 DNA: TGTGCCAGTAGTATAGCGAGGACAGGATCCTACGAGCAGTACTTC.